The 27 T cell receptor beta chains listed next were all sequenced from one sample in a study of spatial heterogeneity in lung cancer. As to time point: sample taken at primary tumor resection. TCRdb reprocessed the 5' RACE reads via MiXCR and lists one record per CDR3 protein. The sample shows around 24,000 distinct CDR3 sequences, over 6% of them seen only once. This material consisted of PBMCs, taken at surgery. Receptors originate from a male donor with early-stage non-small cell lung cancer.

This clonotype was observed at least ten times. The genes are TRBV4-1 and TRBJ1-2; TRBD1 matches at 7 bases. Germline V gene data show CDR1 as MGHRA and CDR2 as YSYEKL. The CDR3 has 14 amino acids. Trimming took 4 bases from V and 3 from J; bases not matched to a gene: 5. In nucleotides, the CDR3 is TGCGCCAGCAGCCGAATTCAGGGGGACTATGGCTACACCTTC. Translating it yields CASSRIQGDYGYTF.

This clonotype showed up many times. J is TRBJ2-2 and V is TRBV5-1, with D perhaps TRBD2 (5 bases). This CDR3 is built from 14 residues. Germline loops: CDR1 SGHRS, CDR2 YFSETQ. Deletions cut 6 bases from V and 4 bases from J, with 13 bases between. DNA for the CDR3: TGCGCCAGCACCCAACTAGGCGGCACCGGGGAGCTGTTTTTT. Translation gives CASTQLGGTGELFF.

This clonotype was seen ten or more times. The chain recombines TRBV3-1 with TRBJ1-6, with D tentatively TRBD1 (5 bases). The CDR3 is 16 amino acids. Between the trimmed V and J ends, which lost 2 bases and 7 bases, there was a span of 15 bases. CDR1 and CDR2 (germline): LGHDT, YNNKEL (reference sequence). The CDR3 coding sequence is TGTGCCAGCAGCCAAATCAGTGGGAGGGACAATTCACCCCTCCACTTT. Translating it yields CASSQISGRDNSPLHF.

The sample holds a few counts of this clonotype. This sequence joins TRBV12-5 and TRBJ2-1, with D uncertain. This CDR3 region has 14 residues. Per the germline V gene, CDR1 is LGHNT and CDR2 is FRNRAP. Deletions cut 6 bases from V and 0 bases from J, with 9 bases between. For the CDR3, the DNA is TGTGCTAGTGGAGCCCTGAGCTCCTACAATGAGCAGTTCTTC. Encoded protein: CASGALSSYNEQFF. Looking up the rest from reference TRBV12-5 and TRBJ2-1 gives the full variable domain: DARVTQTPRHKVTEMGQEVTMRCQPILGHNTVFWYRQTMMQGLELLAYFRNRAPLDDSGMPKDRFSAEMPDATLATLKIQPSEPRDSAVYFCASGALSSYNEQFFGPGTRLTVL.

This clonotype was observed many times. The chain joins TRBV28 to TRBJ1-4; D not resolved. Germline V gene data show CDR1 as MDHEN and CDR2 as SYDVKM. The CDR3 extends over 14 amino acids. Trimming took off 1 base at V and 3 bases at J, with 6 bases between the two ends. CDR3 loop: CASSLFMANEKLFF. For the CDR3, the DNA is TGTGCCAGCAGTTTATTTATGGCTAATGAAAAACTGTTTTTT.

The chain has TRBV27 and TRBJ2-1; tentatively, D is TRBD1 or TRBD2 (6 bases each). Germline CDR1 is MNHEY and CDR2 is SMNVEV (reference sequence). V lost 3 bases to trimming and J lost 9 bases, with 12 bases between them. The CDR3 contains 13 residues. The CDR3 nucleotides read TGTGCCAGCAGTTTTGGGGGGCCCCGTGAGCAGTTCTTC. As protein: CASSFGGPREQFF.

This clonotype was observed many times. J is TRBJ2-3 and V is TRBV15; 7 positions match TRBD1. The CDR3 is 19 amino acids. V gave up 4 bases and J gave up 0 bases; unmatched junction bases: 16. CDR1 is LNHNV, CDR2 YYDKDF, per germline (reference sequence). CDR3 nucleotides: TGTGCCACCAGCAACCCCCGGGACAGATCGATAATTAGCACAGATACGCAGTATTTT. Its translation is CATSNPRDRSIISTDTQYF.

This clonotype appeared a few times. The chain employs TRBV18 and TRBJ2-3; D perhaps matches TRBD2 (6 bases). The germline V gene has CDR1 KGHSH and CDR2 LQKENI. Trimming took off 0 bases at V and 3 bases at J, with 7 bases between the two ends. CDR3 length: 14 residues. The chain's CDR3 is CASSPPRGTDTQYF. CDR3 DNA: TGTGCCAGCTCACCACCCCGGGGGACAGATACGCAGTATTTT.

Many counts were recorded for this clonotype. V gene TRBV14 combines with J gene TRBJ2-1, with TRBD1 matching 7 bases. This CDR3 is 15 amino acids long. V shed 0 bases, J shed 9 bases, and the junction held 8 bases outside the gene matches. Germline CDR1 SGHDN, CDR2 FVKESK. The chain's CDR3 is CASSQDLRDRVEQFF. The CDR3 region has the DNA TGTGCCAGCAGCCAAGATCTGCGCGACAGGGTTGAGCAGTTCTTC.

This clonotype was counted only a few times. V is TRBV5-1 and J is TRBJ2-2; 10 bases match TRBD2. Germline values: CDR1 SGHRS, CDR2 YFSETQ. The CDR3 spans 17 residues. The V gene end was trimmed by 4 bases and the J gene end by 4 bases; junction bases not matched to a gene: 10. CDR3 residues: CASSTSLAGGGTGELFF. CDR3 nucleotides: TGCGCCAGCAGCACCTCCTTAGCGGGGGGCGGCACCGGGGAGCTGTTTTTT.

This clonotype showed up many times. J is TRBJ2-1 and V is TRBV28; D unresolved. V lost 3 bases, J lost 8 bases, and 5 bases lay in between. The CDR3 runs 11 residues. CDR1 and CDR2 (germline): MDHEN, SYDVKM. CDR3 coding DNA: TGTGCCAGCAGTTTGTCGGATGAGCAGTTCTTC. Its protein product is CASSLSDEQFF.

This clonotype was seen ten or more times. The chain joins TRBV9 to TRBJ2-7; D is possibly TRBD1 (7 bases). The CDR3 contains 16 residues. CDR1 and CDR2 (germline): SGDLS, YYNGEE. Trimming left V 4 bases short and J 2 bases short, with 19 bases between. CDR3 residues: CASSLRPGGKPYEQYF. CDR3 coding DNA: TGTGCCAGCAGCCTCCGCCCAGGGGGGAAACCCTACGAGCAGTACTTC.

In its sample, this clonotype is medium-sized (0.01 to 0.1%). The chain carries TRBV29-1 and TRBJ1-1; TRBD1 might be the D (5 bases). The length of the CDR3 is 13 residues. Germline values: CDR1 SQVTM, CDR2 ANQGSEA. V gave up 0 bases and J gave up 1 base, with 6 bases separating them. The CDR3 nucleotides are TGCAGCGTTGAAGATGGGGCGAACACTGAAGCTTTCTTT. Translated, it gives CSVEDGANTEAFF.

The chain is built from TRBV11-2 and TRBJ2-4, with 9 bases matching TRBD1. CDR3 size: 14 residues. V lost 4 bases, J lost 9 bases, and 7 bases stayed unmatched. Germline assignment: CDR1 SGHAT and CDR2 FQNNGV. CDR3 amino acids: CASSWPGQGLIQYF. In DNA form, the CDR3 reads TGTGCCAGCAGCTGGCCGGGACAGGGACTCATTCAGTACTTC.

This clonotype was seen repeatedly, ten times or more. The rearrangement uses TRBV7-9 and TRBJ2-6; a possible D gene is TRBD1 (6 bases). The germline V and J ends were trimmed by 4 bases and 1 base, with 8 bases remaining between them. CDR3 length: 15 residues. Germline CDR1 and CDR2: SEHNR and FQNEAQ (reference sequence). The CDR3 protein is CASSYTGSGANVLTF. The CDR3 DNA is TGTGCCAGCAGCTATACAGGGTCTGGGGCCAACGTCCTGACTTTC.

The CDR3 DNA is TGCGCCAGCAGCCTCCGGACTAGCGAACAAGAGACCCAGTACTTC. It codes for CASSLRTSEQETQYF. The chain has TRBV5-1 and TRBJ2-5; 9 bases are a match to TRBD2. This CDR3 comprises 15 residues. V gave up 4 bases and J gave up 2 bases; unmatched junction bases: 6. The germline V gene encodes CDR1 SGHRS and CDR2 YFSETQ.

This clonotype was recorded at least ten times. The V call is TRBV11-2, the J call TRBJ2-1; 7 bases fit TRBD2. The CDR3 has 16 residues. Trimming removed 5 bases from V and 7 bases from J; junction bases left unmatched: 14. In germline, CDR1 is SGHAT, CDR2 FQNNGV. The CDR3 DNA follows: TGTGCCAGCAGCAAGGACGGCGGGACTACCCTAAATGAGCAGTTCTTC. It codes for CASSKDGGTTLNEQFF.

Ten or more counts support this clonotype. V is TRBV9 and J is TRBJ1-2; D not certain. Trimming shortened V by 1 base and J by 6 bases, and 19 bases separated the two germline ends. The CDR3 is made up of 16 amino acids. The germline gives CDR1 SGDLS, CDR2 YYNGEE. CDR3 bases: TGTGCCAGCAGCGTAACGCGCGTGGGGTCGATTGATGGCTACACCTTC. Amino acids: CASSVTRVGSIDGYTF.

This clonotype was counted ten times or more. J is TRBJ2-5 and V is TRBV5-1; TRBD2 aligns across 7 bases. The CDR3 spans 12 residues. The germline V gene has CDR1 SGHRS and CDR2 YFSETQ. The trim removed 5 bases at V and 5 bases at J, leaving 3 bases unmatched. DNA for the CDR3: TGCGCCAGCAGAGGGGAGGGGGAGACCCAGTACTTC. It translates to CASRGEGETQYF.

Only a few counts were recorded for this clonotype. The rearrangement joins TRBV28 to TRBJ2-5; D possibly corresponds to TRBD2 (5 bases). The germline CDR1 and CDR2 sequences are MDHEN and SYDVKM. The CDR3 extends over 13 amino acids. Trimming removed 11 bases at V and 3 bases at J, with 16 bases between. The CDR3 DNA reads as TGTGCCTGCGTGGACTTGAGTAAAGAGACCCAGTACTTC. Translated, it gives CACVDLSKETQYF.

This clonotype has ten or more counts. The genes are TRBV24-1 and TRBJ2-1, with a tentative D call TRBD1 (6 bases). V lost 3 bases and J 4 bases, leaving 9 bases between the germline ends. Germline lookup yields CDR1 KGHDR and CDR2 SFDVKD. The CDR3 has 14 amino acids. CDR3 residues: CATSDPDRYNEQFF. CDR3 DNA sequence: TGTGCCACCAGTGATCCGGACAGATACAATGAGCAGTTCTTC.

This clonotype was counted between two and nine times. The chain links TRBV28 to TRBJ1-2; D unclear. Germline CDR1 and CDR2: MDHEN and SYDVKM. The V end was cut by 1 base, the J end by 4 bases, with 16 bases between. The CDR3 is 16 amino acids. The DNA for the CDR3 is TGTGCCAGCAGTTTATCTACTAGGAACTTACGCTATGGCTACACCTTC. Protein sequence: CASSLSTRNLRYGYTF.

V and J are TRBV11-2 and TRBJ2-7; TRBD2 matches at 7 bases. The germline gives CDR1 SGHAT, CDR2 FQNNGV. The CDR3 has 14 residues. V shed 1 base and J 2 bases; nucleotides not matched to a gene: 2. Here the CDR3 reads CASSLVAGAYEQYV. DNA for the CDR3: TGTGCCAGCAGCTTAGTGGCGGGGGCCTACGAGCAGTACGTC.

This clonotype was counted many times. This chain links TRBV20-1 with TRBJ2-5, with TRBD1 matching over 9 bases. The germline V gene has CDR1 DFQATT and CDR2 SNEGSKA (reference sequence). The CDR3 spans 13 residues. With 7 bases clipped from V and 5 bases from J, the junction kept 8 bases outside the gene matches. CDR3 coding DNA: TGCAGTGGGAACAGGGGGCAGGGTGAGACCCAGTACTTC. Translated, it gives CSGNRGQGETQYF.

The CDR3 bases are TGCAGTGCTAGACAGGGGGCCGCCAAAAACATTCAGTACTTC. Protein: CSARQGAAKNIQYF. The chain joins TRBV20-1 to TRBJ2-4; 8 bases align to TRBD1. The CDR3 loop spans 14 amino acids. Germline CDR1 and CDR2: DFQATT and SNEGSKA (reference sequence). V shed 2 bases, J shed 1 base, and the junction held 1 base outside the gene matches.

This clonotype was counted ten times or more. The rearrangement links TRBV4-1 to TRBJ1-5, with unresolved D. This CDR3 comprises 15 residues. Trimming left V 4 bases short and J 1 base short, with 11 bases between. CDR1 MGHRA and CDR2 YSYEKL come from the germline V gene. CDR3 in DNA: TGCGCCAGCAGCCTCGGGGTGGGGAGCAATCAGCCCCAGCATTTT. As protein: CASSLGVGSNQPQHF.

Remarks on this clonotype: This may come from a read error, since a much larger clone is one base off. The rearrangement links TRBV12-3 or TRBV12-4 to TRBJ2-6; maybe TRBD1 (5 bases). The CDR3 runs 11 residues. The DNA of the CDR3 is TGTGCCTGCAGTTTCGGCAGGGATCACTTTTTC. It translates to CACSFGRDHFF.